This is a list of T cell receptor beta chains from one sample in a study of molecular identifiers for immune sequencing clone quantification. A single record per CDR3 protein comes from TCRdb applying MiXCR to the PCR reads. The sample lists some 94,000 distinct CDR3 sequences, nearly 25% occurring once. Sequencing input: naive CD8+ T cells from blood, with Jurkat cell RNA spiked in. The receptors come from a human donor in good health. Some libraries in this study had Jurkat cell RNA spiked in. Both conserved end residues are part of each CDR3. A D gene is named only where the DNA matches it firmly. For some rows the clone size is stated as once, few or many, or as a class when expanded; others skip it.

>TRBJ1-5|TRBD1|TRBV28|many
TGTGCCAGCAGCCAGGGACAGGGAGGTCAGCCCCAGCATTTT
CASSQGQGGQPQHF
>TRBJ2-5|-|TRBV20-1|many
TGCAGTGCTCCCGACCGGGACACCATTGGGGAGACCCAGTACTTC
CSAPDRDTIGETQYF
>TRBJ2-2|TRBD2|TRBV7-9|many
TGTGCCAGCGGGACTAGCGGGAGAGGTACCGGGGAGCTGTTTTTT
CASGTSGRGTGELFF
>TRBJ2-7|-|TRBV7-9|many
TGTGCCAGCAGCCCGGACACCCACTCCTACGAGCAGTACTTC
CASSPDTHSYEQYF
>TRBJ2-2|TRBD2|TRBV7-9|many
TGTGCCAGCAGCCCGACCCGGGGGGTCACCGGGGAGCTGTTTTTT
CASSPTRGVTGELFF
>TRBJ1-1|-|TRBV19|-
TGTGCCAGTAGTACCGCCTCGAACACTGAAGCTTTCTTT
CASSTASNTEAFF
>TRBJ2-5|TRBD1|TRBV10-3|once
TGTGCCATCAGTGAGCCGGGGACAGGGCATCAAGAGACCCAGTACTTC
CAISEPGTGHQETQYF
>TRBJ1-5|TRBD1|TRBV24-1|-
TGTGCCACCAGACCCCCGGGGACAGATACGCAGCATTTT
CATRPPGTDTQHF
>TRBJ2-4|TRBD2|TRBV4-3|-
TGCGCCAGCAGCCAAGAGGCTAGCGGGACTACGGGTCACATTCAGTACTTC
CASSQEASGTTGHIQYF
>TRBJ2-3|-|TRBV7-9|-
TGTGCCAGCAGCTCCACTTTAGATACGCAGTATTTT
CASSSTLDTQYF
>TRBJ2-3|-|TRBV18|-
TGTGCCAGCTCAGGGCAGCCAAAAAGCACAGATACGCAGTATTTT
CASSGQPKSTDTQYF
>TRBJ2-2|TRBD2|TRBV19|-
TGTGACAGTTCGCTCGGGAGCGGGAGGGCCGGGGAGCTGTTTTTT
CDSSLGSGRAGELFF
>TRBJ2-1|TRBD1|TRBV19|-
TGTGCCAGTAGTATGGGGCAGGGGGATACGCAGTTCTTC
CASSMGQGDTQFF
>TRBJ2-7|TRBD2|TRBV5-6|many
TGTGCCAGCAGCTTAGCGGGGACGAGGAGCTCCTACGAGCAGTACTTC
CASSLAGTRSSYEQYF
>TRBJ2-5|TRBD2|TRBV5-1|-
TGCGCCAGCAGCTCCGGCGGGGGACTCCAAGAGACCCAGTACTTC
CASSSGGGLQETQYF
>TRBJ2-1|TRBD2|TRBV19|few
TGTGCCAGTAGTAGGCTAGCGGAGTACAATGAGCAGTTCTTC
CASSRLAEYNEQFF
>TRBJ1-2|TRBD1|TRBV7-6|many
TGTGCCAGCAGCCCCTCCGCCGGTTCCCGGACAGGGTCTAACTATGGCTACACCTTC
CASSPSAGSRTGSNYGYTF
>TRBJ2-5|-|TRBV24-1|-
TGTGCCACCAGTTCAGCGCTTGAGGAAGAGACCCAGTACTTC
CATSSALEEETQYF
>TRBJ2-7|TRBD1|TRBV7-2|-
TGTGCCCGCAGCTCATTCCCCGGACAGGGCCTCAGCGAGCAGTACTTC
CARSSFPGQGLSEQYF
>TRBJ2-7|TRBD1|TRBV13|many
TGTGCCAGCACCCAAATAACAGGGGGCCGCGAGCAGTACTTC
CASTQITGGREQYF
>TRBJ2-2|-|TRBV19|few
TGTGCCAGTAGGAGCCCGGGACCTACTAACACCGGGGAGCTGTTTTTT
CASRSPGPTNTGELFF
>TRBJ2-3|-|TRBV14|many
TGTGCCAGCAGCCAAGGGCAAGGGGCAGATACGCAGTATTTT
CASSQGQGADTQYF
>TRBJ2-7|-|TRBV5-1|-
TGCGCCAGCAGCGGAGGATGGGAGTCCGCGCCGTACTTC
CASSGGWESAPYF
>TRBJ2-3|TRBD1|TRBV6-5|many
TGTGCCAGCAGTTACCGTCCCGGGACAGGGTTCGAGGATACGCAGTATTTT
CASSYRPGTGFEDTQYF
>TRBJ1-6|-|TRBV27|few
TGTGCCAGCAGTTACCGGGCCCCAGCGGGTTCACCCCTCCACTTT
CASSYRAPAGSPLHF
>TRBJ2-2|-|TRBV6-6|once
TGTGCCAGCTGTTACGAGGTTAGCACCGGGGAGCTGTTTTTT
CASCYEVSTGELFF
>TRBJ2-3|-|TRBV19|many
TGTGCCAGTAGTCCGGCTAGCACAGATACGCAGTATTTT
CASSPASTDTQYF
>TRBJ2-5|-|TRBV11-2|few
TGTGCCAGCAGAGACTACCTACAAGAGACCCAGTACTTC
CASRDYLQETQYF
>TRBJ1-4|-|TRBV10-3|-
TGTGCCATCAGAGCTGGGCCAACTAATGAAAAACTGATTTTT
CAIRAGPTNEKLIF
>TRBJ2-1|TRBD2|TRBV4-1|many
TGCGCCAGCAGCCCGGGACTAGCGGACTACAATGAGCAGTTCTTC
CASSPGLADYNEQFF
>TRBJ2-7|-|TRBV5-6|many
TGTGCCAGCAGCCTAGCCTCCTCCGAGCAGTACTTC
CASSLASSEQYF
>TRBJ2-5|TRBD2|TRBV7-9|many
TGTGCCAGCAGCTTAGCTAGCGGGGGAGTACAAGAGACCCAGTACTTC
CASSLASGGVQETQYF
>TRBJ2-3|TRBD2|TRBV20-1|-
TGCAGTGCCCCCGGACTAGCGGGAGCGGGGCCAGATACGCAGTATTTT
CSAPGLAGAGPDTQYF
>TRBJ2-7|-|TRBV29-1|-
TGCAGCGTTGCTAACAATCCCCTATACGAGCAGTACTTC
CSVANNPLYEQYF
>TRBJ2-1|-|TRBV28|-
TGTGCCAGCAGCGGCCTACCGCCGGGACCCGATAGCTCCTACAATGAGCAGTTCTTC
CASSGLPPGPDSSYNEQFF
>TRBJ2-7|-|TRBV28|many
TGTGCCAGCAGTTTACCTGGCTCCTACGAGCAGTACTTC
CASSLPGSYEQYF
>TRBJ2-7|TRBD1|TRBV12-3/TRBV12-4|-
TGTGCCAGCGGTCAAGGACAGGGGGTCCACGAGCAGTACTTC
CASGQGQGVHEQYF
>TRBJ1-1|-|TRBV6-6|few
TGTGCCAGCAGCGTAGACACGAAGAGGGCTTTCTTT
CASSVDTKRAFF
>TRBJ2-2|TRBD2|TRBV19|-
TGTGCCAGTAGGATTGGGACTAGAGGCACCGGGGAGCTGTTTTTT
CASRIGTRGTGELFF
>TRBJ2-7|-|TRBV30|-
TGTGCCTGGACCTCAGGGCCGTACGAGCAGTACTTC
CAWTSGPYEQYF
>TRBJ2-1|TRBD2|TRBV12-3/TRBV12-4|-
TGTGCCAGCAGAGAGAGCGGGGGAGAGCAGTTCTTC
CASRESGGEQFF
>TRBJ2-7|-|TRBV7-9|few
TGTGCCAGCAGTCGTCCAGGGGACGAGCAGTACTTC
CASSRPGDEQYF
>TRBJ1-1|-|TRBV4-1|many
TGCGCCAGCAGCCAAGATAGATACGGGGAGGCTTTCTTT
CASSQDRYGEAFF
>TRBJ1-4|-|TRBV11-2|-
TGTGCCAGCAGGAGGCAGGAAAAACTGTTTTTT
CASRRQEKLFF
>TRBJ2-2|TRBD1|TRBV27|few
TGTGCCAGCAGTCCCCAACGGACAGGGGTGCCCGGGGAGCTGTTTTTT
CASSPQRTGVPGELFF
>TRBJ2-3|-|TRBV28|few
TGTGCCAGCAGTACGACAGATCCGTACACAGATACGCAGTATTTT
CASSTTDPYTDTQYF
>TRBJ2-3|TRBD2|TRBV7-9|-
TGTGCCAGCAGCTTAGTAGTCAAGACTAGCGGGGGGGCAGATACGCAGTATTTT
CASSLVVKTSGGADTQYF
>TRBJ2-2|-|TRBV6-5|-
TGTGCCAGCGGGACCGGGGCAGCGGGGGAGCTGTTTTTT
CASGTGAAGELFF
>TRBJ2-7|-|TRBV5-6|many
TGTGCCAGCAGCTGGTACGAACAGGGTTCAGGGTCCTACGAGCAGTACTTC
CASSWYEQGSGSYEQYF
>TRBJ2-3|TRBD2|TRBV9|-
TGTGCCAGCAGCGTATACGGCGGGGGGGCCGCAGATACGCAGTATTTT
CASSVYGGGAADTQYF
>TRBJ2-1|TRBD2|TRBV11-2|many
TGTGCCAGCAGCTCATATAGCGGGGAAACCTACAATGAGCAGTTCTTC
CASSSYSGETYNEQFF
>TRBJ1-4|TRBD1|TRBV7-9|-
TGTGCCAGCTGCTTAGCCGGGACAGGGGGCTTTGAAAAACTGTTTTTT
CASCLAGTGGFEKLFF
>TRBJ2-5|-|TRBV5-1|many
TGCGCCAGCAGCTTGGCCGGTTATTTCCAAGAGACCCAGTACTTC
CASSLAGYFQETQYF